This TCR beta chain was identified in a study of long-term antiretroviral therapy in people with HIV. Study-level findings and limits: Among HIV repertoires, CDR3 length ranges were narrower than those of controls. The study found that diversity rose after ART but stayed below transplant donor controls.

Concerning this clone itself: The target antigen is unknown.

CDR3 length: 16 amino acids. Germline CDR1 reads SGHVS; CDR2 reads FQNEAQ. Trimming removed 3 bases at V and 5 bases at J, with 19 bases between. Run at survey level, the immunoSEQ assay was version v3.0. Repertoires were generated with immunoSEQ multiplex PCR, while TCRdb's copy carries only in-frame clones and drops some. The sample has around 9,800 clones; around 82% are singletons. The rearrangement joins TRBV7-8 to TRBJ2-5; a weak D match, TRBD1 (6 bases). The sequenced sample was unsorted PBMCs, obtained 1.8 years after starting antiretroviral therapy. The clonotype originates from a middle-aged man with HIV. This CDR3 reads CASSFHPDRMGETQYF. CDR3 sequence (DNA): TGTGCCAGCAGCTTCCACCCCGACAGGATGGGGGAGACCCAGTACTTC.